This TCR beta chain was recorded in a study of blood T cell repertoires in COVID-19. Study summary: In each case, the material was cDNA or gDNA derived from T cells, B-cell-depleted T cells, or PBMCs.

The cohort comprised adults aged 18 to 89 years residing in about two dozen US areas. Clinical history as reported by participants underpinned cohort assignment. The CDR3 contains 17 residues. V shed 2 bases and J shed 4 bases, with 18 bases lying between them. CDR1 is SGDLS and CDR2 is YYNGEE in the germline V gene. Per the authors' pipeline: Scientists estimated how many nucleated cells there were by amplifying reference gene primers. Using immunoSEQ multiplex PCR, the repertoire was profiled, and TCRdb retains in-frame clones only, with some absent. Clone size and the V and J calls come from that table; the DNA yielded D and trimming. The sample holds about 280,000 clones; roughly 80% are singletons and the top ten take over 4%.

The chain uses TRBV9 and TRBJ2-2; a weak D match, TRBD2 (6 bases). The material sequenced was PBMCs or T cells enriched from blood (not recorded which). This receptor was obtained from a man in his forties or fifties who had been exposed to COVID-19. The CDR3 reads CASSVLGSGLSTGELFF. Here the CDR3 DNA reads TGTGCCAGCAGCGTCCTCGGGAGCGGACTATCCACCGGGGAGCTGTTTTTT.